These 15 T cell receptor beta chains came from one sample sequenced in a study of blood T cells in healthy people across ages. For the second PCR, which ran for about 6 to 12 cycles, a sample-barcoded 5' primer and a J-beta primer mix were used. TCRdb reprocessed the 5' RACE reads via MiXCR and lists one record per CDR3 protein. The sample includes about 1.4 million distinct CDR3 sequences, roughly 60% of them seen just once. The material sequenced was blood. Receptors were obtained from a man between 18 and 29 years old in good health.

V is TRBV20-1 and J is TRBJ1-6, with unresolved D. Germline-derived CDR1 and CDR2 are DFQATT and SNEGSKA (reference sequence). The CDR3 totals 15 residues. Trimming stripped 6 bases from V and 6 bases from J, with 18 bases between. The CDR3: CSATTSTSGNSPLHF. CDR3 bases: TGCAGTGCCACCACTTCGACTTCGGGTAATTCACCCCTCCACTTT.

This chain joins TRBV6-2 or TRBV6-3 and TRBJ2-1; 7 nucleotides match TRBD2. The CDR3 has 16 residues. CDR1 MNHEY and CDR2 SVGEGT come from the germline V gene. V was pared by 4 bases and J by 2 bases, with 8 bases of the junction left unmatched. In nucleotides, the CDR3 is TGTGCCAGCAGTTCCTTACCGGCGGGGGCCTACAATGAGCAGTTCTTC. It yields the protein CASSSLPAGAYNEQFF.

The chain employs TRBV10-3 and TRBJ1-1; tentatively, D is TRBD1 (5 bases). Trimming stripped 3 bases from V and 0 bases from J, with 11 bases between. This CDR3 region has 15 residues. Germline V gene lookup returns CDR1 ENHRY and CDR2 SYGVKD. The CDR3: CAISDAPGMNTEAFF. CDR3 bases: TGTGCCATCAGTGACGCCCCAGGGATGAACACTGAAGCTTTCTTT.

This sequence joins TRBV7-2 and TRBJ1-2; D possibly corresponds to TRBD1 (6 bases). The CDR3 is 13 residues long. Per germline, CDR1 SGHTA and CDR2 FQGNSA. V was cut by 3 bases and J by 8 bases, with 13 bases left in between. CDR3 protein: CASSLAGDSGYTF. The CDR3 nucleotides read TGTGCCAGCAGCTTGGCAGGGGATTCCGGCTACACCTTC. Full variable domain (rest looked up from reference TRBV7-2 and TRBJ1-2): GAGVSQSPSNKVTEKGKDVELRCDPISGHTALYWYRQSLGQGLEFLIYFQGNSAPDKSGLPSDRFSAERTGGSVSTLTIQRTQQEDSAVYLCASSLAGDSGYTFGSGTRLTVV.

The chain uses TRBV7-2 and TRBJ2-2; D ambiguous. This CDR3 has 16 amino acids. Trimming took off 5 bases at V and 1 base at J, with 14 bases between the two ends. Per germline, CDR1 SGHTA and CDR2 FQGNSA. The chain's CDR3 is CASSPLGKENTGELFF. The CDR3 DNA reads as TGTGCCAGCAGCCCATTGGGGAAAGAGAACACCGGGGAGCTGTTTTTT. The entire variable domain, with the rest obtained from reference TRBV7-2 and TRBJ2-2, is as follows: GAGVSQSPSNKVTEKGKDVELRCDPISGHTALYWYRQSLGQGLEFLIYFQGNSAPDKSGLPSDRFSAERTGGSVSTLTIQRTQQEDSAVYLCASSPLGKENTGELFFGEGSRLTVL.

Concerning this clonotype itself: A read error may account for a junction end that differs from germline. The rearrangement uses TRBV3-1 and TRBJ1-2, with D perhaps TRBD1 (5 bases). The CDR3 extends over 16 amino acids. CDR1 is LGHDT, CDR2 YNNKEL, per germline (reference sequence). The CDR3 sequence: CASNQGYTGFDYGYTF. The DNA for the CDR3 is TGTGCCAGCAACCAAGGATATACAGGATTCGACTATGGCTACACCTTC. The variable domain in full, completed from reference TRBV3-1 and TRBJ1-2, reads DTAVSQTPKYLVTQMGNDKSIKCEQNLGHDTMYWYKQDSKKFLKIMFSYNNKELIINETVPNRFSPKSPDKAHLNLHINSLELGDSAVYFCASNQGYTGFDYGYTFGSGTRLTVV.

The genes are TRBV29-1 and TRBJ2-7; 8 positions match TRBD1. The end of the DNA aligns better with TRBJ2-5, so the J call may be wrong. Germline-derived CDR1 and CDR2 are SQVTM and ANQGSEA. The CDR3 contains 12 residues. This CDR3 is CSVGTGGETQYF. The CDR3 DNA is TGCAGCGTCGGGACAGGCGGAGAGACCCAGTACTTC.

CDR3 DNA sequence: TGTGCCAGCAGTGAAGAAGAAGGTAGTGGCTACACCTTC. It is translated as CASSEEEGSGYTF. The genes are TRBV6-1 and TRBJ1-2; D gene ambiguous. This CDR3 is built from 13 residues. The V end lost 1 base, the J end lost 7 bases, and 10 bases lay between the germline ends. CDR1 is MNHNS, CDR2 SASEGT, per germline.

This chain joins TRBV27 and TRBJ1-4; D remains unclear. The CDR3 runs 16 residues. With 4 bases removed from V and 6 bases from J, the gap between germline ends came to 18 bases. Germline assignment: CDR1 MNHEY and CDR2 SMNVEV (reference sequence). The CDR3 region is CASSSLDLWPHEKLFF. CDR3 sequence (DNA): TGTGCCAGCAGTTCCCTAGATTTATGGCCCCATGAAAAACTGTTTTTT.

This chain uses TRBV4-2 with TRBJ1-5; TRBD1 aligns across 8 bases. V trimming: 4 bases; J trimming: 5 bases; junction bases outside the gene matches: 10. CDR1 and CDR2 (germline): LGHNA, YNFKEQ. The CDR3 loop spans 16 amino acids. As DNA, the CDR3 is TGTGCCAGCAGCCGACACAGACAGGGACAGGATCAGCCCCAGCATTTT. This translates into CASSRHRQGQDQPQHF.

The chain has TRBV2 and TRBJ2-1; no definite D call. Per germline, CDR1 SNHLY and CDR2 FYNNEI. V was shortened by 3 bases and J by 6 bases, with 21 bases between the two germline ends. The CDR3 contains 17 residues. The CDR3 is CASSESSGPSLGNEQFF. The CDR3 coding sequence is TGTGCCAGCAGTGAGTCTTCGGGCCCCAGCTTGGGCAATGAGCAGTTCTTC.

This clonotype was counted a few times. The CDR3 nucleotides read TGTGCCAGCAGTTCAAGCGGGGTTACCTACGAGCAGTACTTC. Translated, it gives CASSSSGVTYEQYF. The V call is TRBV12-3 or TRBV12-4, the J call TRBJ2-4, with 7 bases matching TRBD2. Judging by the DNA end, TRBJ2-7 fits better; the J call may be wrong. The CDR3 is made up of 14 amino acids.

CDR3 in amino acids: CASSQEGSPSYEQYF. CDR3 nucleotide sequence: TGCGCCAGCAGCCAAGAGGGGTCCCCCTCCTACGAGCAGTACTTC. The V gene is TRBV4-3, the J gene TRBJ2-7; D gene uncertain. This CDR3 region has 15 residues. Per the germline V gene, CDR1 is LGHNA and CDR2 is YSLEER. With 0 bases removed from V and 0 bases from J, the gap between germline ends came to 9 bases.

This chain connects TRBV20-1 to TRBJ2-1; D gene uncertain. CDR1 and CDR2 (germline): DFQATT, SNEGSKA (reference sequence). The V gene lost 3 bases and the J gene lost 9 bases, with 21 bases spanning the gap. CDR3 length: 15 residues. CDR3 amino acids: CSARGSRSPWGEQFF. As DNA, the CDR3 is TGCAGTGCTAGGGGGTCACGATCCCCCTGGGGTGAGCAGTTCTTC.

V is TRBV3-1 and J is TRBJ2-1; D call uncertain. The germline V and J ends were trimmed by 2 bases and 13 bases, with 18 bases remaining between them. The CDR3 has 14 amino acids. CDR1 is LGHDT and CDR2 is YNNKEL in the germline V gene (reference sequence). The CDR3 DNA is TGTGCCAGCAGCCAATCAGGAACTCAAGAGACCCAGTTCTTC. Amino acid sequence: CASSQSGTQETQFF.